Each of the 12 T cell receptor beta chains below was sequenced from the same sample in a study of blood T cells in healthy people across ages. A second PCR of 7 to 11 cycles used a sample-barcoded 5' primer and a J-beta primer mix. A single record per CDR3 protein comes from TCRdb applying MiXCR to the 5' RACE reads. The data show 1.8 million or so distinct CDR3 sequences, 39% seen once. The sequencing sample was made of blood. All receptors come from a human donor in good health.

V usage is TRBV5-1 and J usage is TRBJ2-6; 9 bases fit TRBD1. This CDR3 region has 16 residues. Germline V gives CDR1 SGHRS, CDR2 YFSETQ. V was pared by 4 bases and J by 3 bases, with 5 bases of the junction left unmatched. The DNA for the CDR3 is TGCGCCAGCAGCGAGGGACAGGGAGGTGGGGCCAACGTCCTGACTTTC. It yields the protein CASSEGQGGGANVLTF.

This clonotype was counted between two and nine times. This chain joins TRBV20-1 and TRBJ2-4; the match to TRBD1 covers 11 bases. V lost 3 bases and J lost 8; bases outside the gene matches: 3. The CDR3 covers 13 residues. Germline CDR1 is DFQATT and CDR2 is SNEGSKA (reference sequence). CDR3: CSARGQGVHIQYF. The CDR3 DNA sequence: TGCAGTGCTAGGGGACAGGGGGTACACATTCAGTACTTC.

The V call is TRBV20-1, the J call TRBJ2-4; possibly TRBD2 for D (7 bases). V was pared by 6 bases and J by 0 bases, with 24 bases between. The germline V gene encodes CDR1 DFQATT and CDR2 SNEGSKA (reference sequence). The CDR3 has 18 residues. This chain's CDR3 is CSAPLGRGRTLAKNIQYF. CDR3 DNA: TGCAGTGCCCCACTGGGGCGGGGGCGAACCCTAGCCAAAAACATTCAGTACTTC.

This clonotype was counted only a few times. The V gene is TRBV20-1, the J gene TRBJ1-5; 9 bases are shared with TRBD1. The CDR3 loop spans 13 amino acids. CDR1 is DFQATT, CDR2 SNEGSKA, per germline (reference sequence). V lost 6 bases to trimming and J lost 6 bases; unmatched junction nucleotides: 6. CDR3 sequence: CSAKGQGGQPQHF. The DNA for the CDR3 is TGCAGTGCCAAGGGACAGGGAGGTCAGCCCCAGCATTTT.

V is TRBV5-1 and J is TRBJ2-3, with D maybe TRBD2 (6 bases). CDR1 is SGHRS, CDR2 YFSETQ, per germline. The CDR3 contains 15 residues. Trimming removed 2 bases from V and 1 base from J, with 11 bases in between. The CDR3 bases are TGCGCCAGCAGCTTCTCTTGCGGGGGCACAGATACGCAGTATTTT. Translated: CASSFSCGGTDTQYF.

In this sample, this clonotype turned up once. The V call is TRBV6-2 or TRBV6-3, the J call TRBJ2-1; TRBD1 matches 7 bases. Germline V gene sequence: CDR1 MNHEY, CDR2 SVGEGT. V was pared by 0 bases and J by 9 bases, with 5 bases of the junction left unmatched. This CDR3 has 14 amino acids. CDR3 DNA sequence: TGTGCCAGCAGTTACTCGACAGGGTTCGGTGAGCAGTTCTTC. Its protein product is CASSYSTGFGEQFF.

Details on this clonotype: One junction end does not reproduce the germline sequence, and a read error may be involved. This sequence joins TRBV5-6 and TRBJ2-5; 12 positions agree with TRBD1. This CDR3 region has 15 residues. In germline, CDR1 is SGHDT, CDR2 YYEEEE. The CDR3 DNA sequence: TGTACCAGCAGCTTCGGGACAGGGGGCGTTGAGACCCAGTACTTC. Amino acid sequence: CTSSFGTGGVETQYF.

This clonotype has just a few counts. The gene calls are TRBV3-1 and TRBJ2-5, with D possibly being TRBD1 (5 bases). V lost 4 bases and J 3 bases, leaving 21 bases between the germline ends. CDR1 and CDR2 (germline): LGHDT, YNNKEL (reference sequence). The CDR3 totals 17 residues. The CDR3 DNA sequence: TGTGCCAGCAGCCCACCGTGGGTAGGTGAAGGGGAAGAGACCCAGTACTTC. It specifies CASSPPWVGEGEETQYF.

This clonotype was picked up a small number of times. V gene TRBV27 combines with J gene TRBJ2-7; maybe TRBD2 (7 bases). Germline V gene data show CDR1 as MNHEY and CDR2 as SMNVEV (reference sequence). This CDR3 contains 13 residues. V lost 1 base and J 5 bases, leaving 9 bases between the germline ends. CDR3 sequence: CASSLWGGHEQYF. In DNA form, the CDR3 reads TGTGCCAGCAGTTTATGGGGGGGCCACGAGCAGTACTTC.

This clonotype showed up many times. This chain connects TRBV10-3 to TRBJ2-3; 8 bases match TRBD1. This CDR3 spans 12 amino acids. Germline lookup yields CDR1 ENHRY and CDR2 SYGVKD. V shed 10 bases, J shed 4 bases, and the junction held 4 bases outside the gene matches. The DNA of the CDR3 is TGTGCCACCGGACAGGGCCCAGATACGCAGTATTTT. It yields the protein CATGQGPDTQYF.

There are a few counts of this clonotype. The J gene is TRBJ2-5, the V gene TRBV20-1; 10 bases map to TRBD2. The CDR3 has 16 residues. Per germline, CDR1 DFQATT and CDR2 SNEGSKA (reference sequence). J was trimmed by 5 bases and V by 0 bases; bases with no gene match: 9. CDR3 bases: TGCAGTGCTAGAGATGCGGCTAGCGGGGGAGGCGAGACCCAGTACTTC. Its protein is CSARDAASGGGETQYF.

J is TRBJ1-5 and V is TRBV28; TRBD1 is a possible D gene (6 bases). The V end was cut by 5 bases, the J end by 6 bases, with 14 bases between. CDR1 MDHEN and CDR2 SYDVKM come from the germline V gene. CDR3 length: 14 residues. DNA for the CDR3: TGTGCCAGCAGTACAGGGAAGGGAGGTCAGCCCCAGCATTTT. It specifies CASSTGKGGQPQHF.